This TCR beta chain was obtained from a study of early T cells in non-severe SARS-CoV-2 infection. Study-wide context: It was bulk RNA from unsorted whole blood that was sequenced, and the chains were unpaired. Study-wide results and limits: Reliance on VDJdb matching favored anti-spike CD8 responses; private and CD4 specificities were missed.

Individual cDNA molecules carried attached unique molecular identifiers. TCRdb itself ran the 5' RACE reads through MiXCR, one entry per CDR3 protein. The repertoire holds 69,000 or so distinct CDR3 sequences, with roughly 9.4% as singletons. This clonotype was seen ten or more times. What it binds is not known. The TCR originated in an adult who was a healthcare worker with PCR-confirmed SARS-CoV-2 infection or an uninfected control (not recorded which). Sequences were obtained from whole blood.

The CDR3 sequence: CASRQGANQPQHF. CDR3 sequence (DNA): TGTGCCAGCAGACAGGGGGCCAATCAGCCCCAGCATTTT. The chain is built from TRBV7-9 and TRBJ1-5; 9 bases fit TRBD1. The CDR3 runs 13 residues. Germline-derived CDR1 and CDR2 are SEHNR and FQNEAQ (reference sequence). J gave up 3 bases and V 6 bases, and 0 bases lay outside the gene matches.